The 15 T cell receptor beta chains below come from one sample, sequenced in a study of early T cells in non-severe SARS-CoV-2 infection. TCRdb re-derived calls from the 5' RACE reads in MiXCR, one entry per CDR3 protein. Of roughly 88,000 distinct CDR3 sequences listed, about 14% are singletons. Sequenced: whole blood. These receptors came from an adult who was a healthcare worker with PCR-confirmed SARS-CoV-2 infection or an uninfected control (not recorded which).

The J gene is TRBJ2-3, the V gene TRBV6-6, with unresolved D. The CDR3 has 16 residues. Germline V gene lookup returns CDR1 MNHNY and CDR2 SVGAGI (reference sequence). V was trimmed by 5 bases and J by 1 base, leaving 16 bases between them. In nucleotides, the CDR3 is TGTGCCAGCAGTCGACCTATTGGGGTCGGCACAGATACGCAGTATTTT. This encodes CASSRPIGVGTDTQYF.

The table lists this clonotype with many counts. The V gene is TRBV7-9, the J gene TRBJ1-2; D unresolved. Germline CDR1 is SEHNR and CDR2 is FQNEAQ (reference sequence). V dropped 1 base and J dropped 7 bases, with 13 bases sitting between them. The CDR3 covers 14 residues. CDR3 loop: CASSLDIYVGGYTF. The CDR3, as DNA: TGTGCCAGCAGCTTAGATATCTATGTTGGTGGCTACACCTTC.

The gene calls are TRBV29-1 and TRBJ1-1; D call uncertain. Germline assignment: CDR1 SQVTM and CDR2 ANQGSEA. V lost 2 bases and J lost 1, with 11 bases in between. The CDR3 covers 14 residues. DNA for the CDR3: TGCAGCGTTGAAAAGGGCACAGCGAACACTGAAGCTTTCTTT. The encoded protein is CSVEKGTANTEAFF.

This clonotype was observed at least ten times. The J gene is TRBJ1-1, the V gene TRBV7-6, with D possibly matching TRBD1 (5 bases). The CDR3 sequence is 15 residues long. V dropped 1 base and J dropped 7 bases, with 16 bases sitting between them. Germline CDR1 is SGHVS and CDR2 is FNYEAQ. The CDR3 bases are TGTGCCAGCAGCTTAGAACAAGGGGAGGGTAGTGAAGCTTTCTTT. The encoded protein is CASSLEQGEGSEAFF.

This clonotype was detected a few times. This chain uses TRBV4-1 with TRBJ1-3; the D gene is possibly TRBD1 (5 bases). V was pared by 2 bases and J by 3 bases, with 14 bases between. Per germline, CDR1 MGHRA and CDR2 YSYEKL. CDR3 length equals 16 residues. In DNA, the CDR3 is TGCGCCAGCAGCCAACAGAGACAGATCCTTGGAAACACCATATATTTT. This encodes CASSQQRQILGNTIYF.

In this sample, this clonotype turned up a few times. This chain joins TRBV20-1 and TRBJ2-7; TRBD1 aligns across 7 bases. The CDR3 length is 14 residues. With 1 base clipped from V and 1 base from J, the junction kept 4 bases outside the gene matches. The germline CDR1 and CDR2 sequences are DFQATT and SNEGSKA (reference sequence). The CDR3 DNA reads TGCAGTGCTAGAGTCGCCAGGGGGTCCTACGAGCAGTACTTC. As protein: CSARVARGSYEQYF.

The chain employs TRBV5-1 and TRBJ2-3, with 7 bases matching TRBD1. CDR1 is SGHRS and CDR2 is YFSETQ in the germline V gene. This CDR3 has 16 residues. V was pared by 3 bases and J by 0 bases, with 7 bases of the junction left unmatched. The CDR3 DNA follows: TGCGCCAGCAGCTCCAACAGGGGCGTTAGCACAGATACGCAGTATTTT. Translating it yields CASSSNRGVSTDTQYF.

This chain's CDR3 is CASSLNRQDGRETQYF. CDR3 sequence (DNA): TGTGCCAGCTCACTCAATCGACAGGATGGTAGGGAGACCCAGTACTTC. This chain connects TRBV18 to TRBJ2-5, with TRBD1 as a possible D gene (6 bases). Germline loops: CDR1 KGHSH, CDR2 LQKENI. The CDR3 is 16 residues long. V was cut by 4 bases and J by 5 bases, with 20 bases left in between. The whole variable domain, filled in from reference TRBV18 and TRBJ2-5, reads NAGVMQNPRHLVRRRGQEARLRCSPMKGHSHVYWYRQLPEEGLKFMVYLQKENIIDESGMPKERFSAEFPKEGPSILRIQQVVRGDSAAYFCASSLNRQDGRETQYFGPGTRLLVL.

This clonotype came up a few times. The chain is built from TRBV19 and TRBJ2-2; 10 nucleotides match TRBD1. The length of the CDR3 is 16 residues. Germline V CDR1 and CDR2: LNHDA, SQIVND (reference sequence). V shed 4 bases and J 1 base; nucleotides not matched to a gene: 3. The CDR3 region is CASSTTGGLNTGELFF. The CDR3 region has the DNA TGTGCCAGTAGTACGACAGGGGGCCTGAACACCGGGGAGCTGTTTTTT.

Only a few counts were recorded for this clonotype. DNA of the CDR3: TGCGCCAGCACCCCCTCGAGGGACTCTGGAAACACCATATATTTT. This codes for CASTPSRDSGNTIYF. The chain recombines TRBV5-1 with TRBJ1-3; D unclear. V was pared by 6 bases and J by 0 bases, with 13 bases between. The length of the CDR3 is 15 residues. Germline V CDR1 and CDR2: SGHRS, YFSETQ.

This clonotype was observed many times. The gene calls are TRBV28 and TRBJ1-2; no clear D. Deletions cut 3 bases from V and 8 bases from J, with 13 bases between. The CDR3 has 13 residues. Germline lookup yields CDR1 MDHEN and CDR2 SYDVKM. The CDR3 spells CASSFRAAGGYTF. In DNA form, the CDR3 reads TGTGCCAGCAGTTTTAGGGCAGCCGGAGGCTACACCTTC.

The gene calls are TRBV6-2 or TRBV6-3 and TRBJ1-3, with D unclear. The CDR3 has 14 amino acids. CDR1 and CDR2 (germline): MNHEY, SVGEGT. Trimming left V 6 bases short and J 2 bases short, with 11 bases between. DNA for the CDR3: TGTGCCAGCAGCGCCGGAGGACCTGGAAACACCATATATTTT. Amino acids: CASSAGGPGNTIYF.

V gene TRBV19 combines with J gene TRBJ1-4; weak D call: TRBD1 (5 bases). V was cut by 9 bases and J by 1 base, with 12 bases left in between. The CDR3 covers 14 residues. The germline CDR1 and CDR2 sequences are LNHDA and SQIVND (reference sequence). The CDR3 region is CASPQGLTNEKLFF. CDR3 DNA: TGTGCCAGCCCTCAGGGTTTAACTAATGAAAAACTGTTTTTT.

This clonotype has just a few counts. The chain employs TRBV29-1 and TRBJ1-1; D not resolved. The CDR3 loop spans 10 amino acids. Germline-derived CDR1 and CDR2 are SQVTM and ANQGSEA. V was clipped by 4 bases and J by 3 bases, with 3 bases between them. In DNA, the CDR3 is TGCAGCGTTGGACACACTGAAGCTTTCTTT. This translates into CSVGHTEAFF.

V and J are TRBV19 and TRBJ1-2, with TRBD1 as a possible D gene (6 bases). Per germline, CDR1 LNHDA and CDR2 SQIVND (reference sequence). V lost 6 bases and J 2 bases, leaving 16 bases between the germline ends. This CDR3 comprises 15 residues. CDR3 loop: CASRKMDSANYGYTF. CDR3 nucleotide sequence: TGTGCCAGTAGAAAGATGGACAGCGCAAACTATGGCTACACCTTC.